These T cell receptor beta chains were read from a single sample in a study of T-cell memory formation after mild COVID-19. Each CDR3 protein gets one entry after TCRdb re-called the 5' RACE reads with MiXCR. The sample yields more than 350,000 distinct CDR3 sequences, approximately 16% seen once. The material sequenced was PBMCs or a T cell subset sorted from them (not recorded which). These TCRs come from a man aged 18 to 29 who had mild COVID-19 (a few samples of this study predate the infection). Cell type and time point are not known. The CDR3 runs from the conserved cysteine through the conserved F or W. The D gene is left open where the match is weak. Not every row has a clone size; where given, it reads once, few, many or a size class.

size: few; J: TRBJ1-1; D: -; V: TRBV10-3; CDR3: CAISDLNRVGPEAFF; DNA: TGTGCCATCAGTGATCTAAACCGGGTAGGGCCTGAAGCTTTCTTT
size: few; J: TRBJ2-2; D: -; V: TRBV7-3; CDR3: CASSLFWELFF; DNA: TGTGCCAGCAGCTTATTTTGGGAGCTGTTTTTT
size: -; J: TRBJ2-1; D: -; V: TRBV5-1; CDR3: CASSLSGGYSYNEQFF; DNA: TGCGCCAGCAGCTTGTCCGGGGGCTACTCCTACAATGAGCAGTTCTTC
size: few; J: TRBJ2-2; D: -; V: TRBV7-3; CDR3: CASSPGLTAGELFF; DNA: TGTGCCAGCAGCCCCGGACTGACCGCCGGGGAGCTGTTTTTT
size: -; J: TRBJ1-2; D: -; V: TRBV6-2/TRBV6-3; CDR3: CASSYEERALDGYTF; DNA: TGTGCCAGCAGTTACGAGGAACGGGCTTTGGATGGCTACACCTTC
size: -; J: TRBJ2-2; D: TRBD1; V: TRBV6-2/TRBV6-3; CDR3: CASRGGQGPTGELFF; DNA: TGTGCCAGCAGGGGTGGACAGGGTCCCACCGGGGAGCTGTTTTTT
size: few; J: TRBJ2-5; D: TRBD2; V: TRBV4-2; CDR3: CASSQDGTSGGRETQYF; DNA: TGTGCCAGCAGCCAAGATGGCACTAGCGGGGGGAGAGAGACCCAGTACTTC
size: -; J: TRBJ2-5; D: -; V: TRBV9; CDR3: CASSVRGGTAVETQYF; DNA: TGTGCCAGCAGCGTAAGGGGGGGGACGGCGGTGGAGACCCAGTACTTC
size: -; J: TRBJ1-1; D: -; V: TRBV5-1; CDR3: CASSLYGVDTEAFF; DNA: TGCGCCAGCAGCTTGTACGGGGTTGACACTGAAGCTTTCTTT
size: -; J: TRBJ1-4; D: -; V: TRBV5-1; CDR3: CASSLYFRGDYEKLFF; DNA: TGCGCCAGCAGCCTTTATTTCAGGGGTGACTATGAAAAACTGTTTTTT
size: once; J: TRBJ2-2; D: -; V: TRBV20-1; CDR3: CSARGRRESTGELFF; DNA: TGCAGTGCTAGGGGTCGCAGGGAAAGCACCGGGGAGCTGTTTTTT
size: -; J: TRBJ1-3; D: -; V: TRBV2; CDR3: CASGTETGNTIYF; DNA: TGTGCCAGCGGGACTGAGACTGGAAACACCATATATTTT
size: few; J: TRBJ2-2; D: -; V: TRBV7-3; CDR3: CASSATASNTGELFF; DNA: TGTGCCAGCAGCGCGACAGCCTCGAACACCGGGGAGCTGTTTTTT